This TCR beta chain appears in the sequencing data of a study of cytomegalovirus exposure and HLA in healthy donors. Study-wide background: Among the 398 genotyped donors, approximately 80% were placed in the Caucasian-associated ancestry cluster.

The junction had 6 bases not matched to a gene; V was cut back by 4 bases and J by 1 base. The germline CDR1 and CDR2 sequences are SGHVS and FNYEAQ. The CDR3 sequence is 16 residues long. Those who donated were healthy bone marrow donors. Primers: 60 Vbeta forward and 13 Jbeta reverse. Assay: immunoSEQ multiplex PCR; the TCRdb copy retains only in-frame clones and omits some. The data contain 20,000 to 30,000 clones, approximately 70% of them singletons. This TCR was sampled from a woman between 50 and 59 years old in good health and CMV-seronegative. The V gene is TRBV7-6, the J gene TRBJ1-4; 7 bases line up with TRBD1. The sample consisted of PBMCs. The chain's CDR3 is CASSSRQGRTNEKLFF. The CDR3 bases are TGTGCCAGCAGCTCTAGACAGGGTAGAACTAATGAAAAACTGTTTTTT. The variable domain in full, completed from reference TRBV7-6 and TRBJ1-4, reads GAGVSQSPRYKVTKRGQDVALRCDPISGHVSLYWYRQALGQGPEFLTYFNYEAQQDKSGLPNDRFSAERPEGSISTLTIQRTEQRDSAMYRCASSSRQGRTNEKLFFGSGTQLSVL.